The 24 T cell receptor beta chains below were found in one sample sequenced in a study of T-cell reconstitution after alpha-beta-depleted transplantation in children. Unique molecular identifiers tagged the TCRbeta library. MiXCR, applied by TCRdb to the PCR reads, yields one record per CDR3 protein. The table includes 450,000 to 600,000 distinct CDR3 sequences, 10% to 15% detected once. The sample consisted of PBMCs, mostly from graft donor cells, taken 360 days after TCRalphabeta/CD19-depleted stem cell transplant. Every receptor here comes from a male patient younger than 18 who had a stem cell transplant for acute myeloid leukemia, so the T cells may come from the graft donor.

The rearrangement links TRBV9 to TRBJ2-1; D unresolved. V was clipped by 5 bases and J by 2 bases, with 14 bases between them. The germline V gene has CDR1 SGDLS and CDR2 YYNGEE. This CDR3 is 15 amino acids long. The CDR3 sequence: CASRELHTPYNEQFF. CDR3 coding DNA: TGTGCCAGCAGGGAACTGCATACCCCCTACAATGAGCAGTTCTTC. The full variable domain, with the rest looked up from reference TRBV9 and TRBJ2-1, is DSGVTQTPKHLITATGQRVTLRCSPRSGDLSVYWYQQSLDQGLQFLIQYYNGEERAKGNILERFSAQQFPDLHSELNLSSLELGDSALYFCASRELHTPYNEQFFGPGTRLTVL.

J is TRBJ2-3 and V is TRBV12-3 or TRBV12-4; D tentatively fits TRBD1 or TRBD2 (5 bases each). Deletions cut 11 bases from V and 1 base from J, with 13 bases between. The CDR3 loop spans 13 amino acids. The CDR3 DNA reads as TGTGCCGGCGGACGGGACCGCACAGATACGCAGTATTTT. It translates to CAGGRDRTDTQYF.

The rearrangement links TRBV19 to TRBJ2-7, with 7 bases aligning to TRBD1. This CDR3 has 13 residues. CDR1 and CDR2 from the germline V gene are LNHDA and SQIVND (reference sequence). Trimming at V came to 5 bases and at J to 8 bases, leaving 9 bases not matched to a gene. CDR3 sequence (DNA): TGTGCCAGTAGTCAAGGAAGGGGGCTACAGCAGTACTTC. Translated, it gives CASSQGRGLQQYF.

Only a few counts were recorded for this clonotype. J is TRBJ2-6 and V is TRBV27; TRBD1 aligns across 7 bases. Germline lookup yields CDR1 MNHEY and CDR2 SMNVEV (reference sequence). With 5 bases clipped from V and 0 bases from J, the junction kept 19 bases outside the gene matches. The CDR3 totals 21 residues. Here the CDR3 reads CASSPPTGMGYKRSGANVLTF. The CDR3 nucleotides read TGTGCCAGCAGTCCTCCGACAGGGATGGGATATAAGCGCTCTGGGGCCAACGTCCTGACTTTC.

The rearrangement links TRBV11-2 to TRBJ2-1; 7 nucleotides agree with TRBD2. The CDR3 is 15 amino acids. Germline CDR1 and CDR2: SGHAT and FQNNGV. J lost 6 bases, V lost 5 bases, and 10 bases had no gene match. The CDR3 nucleotides read TGTGCCAGCAGCCTCGGGACTATCGACCGCAATGAGCAGTTCTTC. Translating gives CASSLGTIDRNEQFF.

J is TRBJ2-3 and V is TRBV28, with D maybe TRBD2 (6 bases). CDR1 and CDR2 (germline): MDHEN, SYDVKM. CDR3 length equals 15 residues. Trimming cost V 2 bases and J 4 bases, with 13 bases left between them. The CDR3 is CASSLSGRHADTQYF. DNA for the CDR3: TGTGCCAGCAGTTTAAGCGGGCGCCACGCAGATACGCAGTATTTT.

This rearrangement joins TRBV4-2 to TRBJ2-7; D is possibly TRBD1 (5 bases). This CDR3 is 18 amino acids long. Trimming left V 3 bases short and J 7 bases short, with 28 bases between. From germline, CDR1 is LGHNA and CDR2 YNFKEQ. The CDR3 DNA reads TGTGCCAGCAGCCATTACACCGGGCAGGGCAGGGATTTTTGGGAGCAGTACTTC. Amino acid sequence: CASSHYTGQGRDFWEQYF.

In its sample, this clonotype was seen many times. The gene calls are TRBV28 and TRBJ2-2, with D maybe TRBD1 (7 bases). Germline values: CDR1 MDHEN, CDR2 SYDVKM. Trimming took off 6 bases at V and 0 bases at J, with 14 bases between the two ends. There are 16 residues in the CDR3. Written as DNA, the CDR3 is TGTGCCAGCAGAATCCAGGGGGGTGCGAACACCGGGGAGCTGTTTTTT. This gives the protein CASRIQGGANTGELFF. Together with reference TRBV28 and TRBJ2-2, the CDR3 gives the full variable domain: DVKVTQSSRYLVKRTGEKVFLECVQDMDHENMFWYRQDPGLGLRLIYFSYDVKMKEKGDIPEGYSVSREKKERFSLILESASTNQTSMYLCASRIQGGANTGELFFGEGSRLTVL.

This clonotype was recorded many times. The chain uses TRBV28 and TRBJ2-3; D is possibly TRBD1 or TRBD2 (5 bases each). This CDR3 has 15 residues. V was pared by 5 bases and J by 3 bases, with 15 bases between. The germline CDR1 and CDR2 sequences are MDHEN and SYDVKM. CDR3 residues: CASSLGARRTDTQYF. The CDR3 DNA reads as TGTGCCAGCAGTCTTGGGGCTAGGAGGACAGATACGCAGTATTTT.

This clonotype was observed many times. The chain employs TRBV20-1 and TRBJ2-7, with 9 bases lining up with TRBD1. Germline CDR1 is DFQATT and CDR2 is SNEGSKA (reference sequence). V lost 1 base to trimming and J lost 6 bases; unmatched junction nucleotides: 4. CDR3 length: 13 residues. CDR3 protein: CSARGETGGEQYF. The CDR3 DNA reads TGCAGTGCTAGAGGAGAGACAGGGGGCGAGCAGTACTTC.

V is TRBV4-2 and J is TRBJ1-5, with no clear D. The CDR3 consists of 14 residues. The germline CDR1 and CDR2 sequences are LGHNA and YNFKEQ. V was trimmed by 1 base and J by 4 bases, leaving 8 bases between them. The CDR3 nucleotides are TGTGCCAGCAGCCAAGTCAGGATGAATCAGCCCCAGCATTTT. It is translated as CASSQVRMNQPQHF.

V and J are TRBV7-3 and TRBJ1-1; TRBD1 might be the D (5 bases). Germline CDR1 is SGHTA and CDR2 is FQGTGA. This CDR3 comprises 15 residues. Trimming removed 0 bases from V and 1 base from J, with 9 bases in between. This CDR3 is CASSLTFGGNTEAFF. DNA for the CDR3: TGTGCCAGCAGCTTAACGTTCGGGGGGAACACTGAAGCTTTCTTT.

The rearrangement joins TRBV20-1 to TRBJ2-7; D is ambiguous. V gave up 5 bases and J gave up 2 bases, with 10 bases separating them. This CDR3 region has 12 residues. Germline lookup yields CDR1 DFQATT and CDR2 SNEGSKA (reference sequence). The CDR3: CSAYSQTYEQYF. Here the CDR3 DNA reads TGCAGTGCTTACAGCCAAACCTACGAGCAGTACTTC.

This clonotype was seen more than once but under ten times. The CDR3 is CASSLTGGLLNTEAFF. In DNA, the CDR3 is TGTGCCAGCAGCTTAACGGGCGGGTTACTGAACACTGAAGCTTTCTTT. This chain connects TRBV7-3 to TRBJ1-1; D remains ambiguous. The length of the CDR3 is 16 residues. CDR1 SGHTA and CDR2 FQGTGA come from the germline V gene. The ends were cut back, 0 bases at V and 0 bases at J, with 11 bases in the middle.

Many counts were recorded for this clonotype. The chain has TRBV29-1 and TRBJ2-7; possibly TRBD2 for D (5 bases). CDR3 length: 15 amino acids. Trimming stripped 2 bases from V and 0 bases from J, with 14 bases between. The germline gives CDR1 SQVTM, CDR2 ANQGSEA. The CDR3 bases are TGCAGCGTTGAATTAAGCGGCCGTAGCTCCTACGAGCAGTACTTC. Its protein is CSVELSGRSSYEQYF.

The chain links TRBV12-3 or TRBV12-4 to TRBJ2-7; TRBD2 matches 11 bases. The CDR3 contains 14 residues. J was trimmed by 3 bases and V by 6 bases; bases with no gene match: 4. CDR3 DNA sequence: TGTGCCAGCAGCGGACTAGCGGGCAACTACGAGCAGTACTTC. Protein product: CASSGLAGNYEQYF.

This clonotype was detected a few times. The rearrangement uses TRBV10-3 and TRBJ2-7, with D perhaps matching TRBD1 or TRBD2 (5 bases each). The length of the CDR3 is 13 residues. V gave up 2 bases and J gave up 2 bases, with 7 bases separating them. From germline, CDR1 is ENHRY and CDR2 SYGVKD. The CDR3 DNA follows: TGTGCCATCAGTGAGAGGGACCCCTACGAGCAGTACTTC. It yields the protein CAISERDPYEQYF.

There are a few counts of this clonotype. This sequence joins TRBV28 and TRBJ2-6, with D unclear. The CDR3 contains 17 residues. The V and J ends lost 6 bases and 1 base respectively, with 16 bases between them. Per the germline V gene, CDR1 is MDHEN and CDR2 is SYDVKM. CDR3 amino acids: CASREGRLPSGANVLTF. The DNA for the CDR3 is TGTGCCAGCAGGGAAGGACGGTTACCGTCTGGGGCCAACGTCCTGACTTTC.

This sequence joins TRBV20-1 and TRBJ2-3; possible D gene TRBD1, 6 bases. Germline CDR1 and CDR2: DFQATT and SNEGSKA (reference sequence). This CDR3 has 15 amino acids. Trimming took 0 bases from V and 3 from J, leaving 13 bases between them. The CDR3, as DNA: TGCAGTGCTAGAGAGGGGGCAACTATGACAGATACGCAGTATTTT. Its protein product is CSAREGATMTDTQYF.

V and J are TRBV3-1 and TRBJ2-7; D is ambiguous. This CDR3 has 15 amino acids. Germline lookup yields CDR1 LGHDT and CDR2 YNNKEL (reference sequence). Trimming removed 8 bases at V and 3 bases at J, with 20 bases between. The CDR3 sequence: CASAPWGAEDYEQYF. The CDR3 bases are TGTGCCAGCGCGCCGTGGGGTGCGGAAGACTACGAGCAGTACTTC.

This rearrangement joins TRBV9 to TRBJ2-1; the D is unclear. V lost 4 bases, J lost 5 bases, and 19 bases lay in between. Germline V gene sequence: CDR1 SGDLS, CDR2 YYNGEE. The CDR3 totals 16 residues. The CDR3 bases are TGTGCCAGCAGCCCCCTCGCGGCTGAAACACACAATGAGCAGTTCTTC. It yields the protein CASSPLAAETHNEQFF.

This clonotype was detected ten times or more. The CDR3 region has the DNA TGTGCCAGCAGCCCTGGTCCAGACCATTCGGCACCCCTCCACTTT. Residues: CASSPGPDHSAPLHF. The V gene is TRBV7-8, the J gene TRBJ1-6; D uncertain. The germline V and J ends were trimmed by 5 bases and 11 bases, with 19 bases remaining between them. CDR3 length equals 15 residues. From germline, CDR1 is SGHVS and CDR2 FQNEAQ.

CDR3 DNA sequence: TGTGCCAGCAGTTTATACAGGTTCTACGAGCAGTACTTC. Its translation: CASSLYRFYEQYF. The chain employs TRBV12-3 or TRBV12-4 and TRBJ2-7; perhaps TRBD1 as D (5 bases). The CDR3 totals 13 residues. Trimming pared 2 bases from V and 3 bases from J, leaving 8 bases between.

The chain carries TRBV4-2 and TRBJ2-1; 10 bases agree with TRBD2. The V segment lost 3 bases and the J segment 4 bases; nucleotides outside the gene matches: 9. CDR3 size: 17 residues. Germline CDR1 reads LGHNA; CDR2 reads YNFKEQ. CDR3 nucleotides: TGTGCCAGCAGCCAGCTCGGGACTAGCGAGCAATACAATGAGCAGTTCTTC. Its protein product is CASSQLGTSEQYNEQFF.